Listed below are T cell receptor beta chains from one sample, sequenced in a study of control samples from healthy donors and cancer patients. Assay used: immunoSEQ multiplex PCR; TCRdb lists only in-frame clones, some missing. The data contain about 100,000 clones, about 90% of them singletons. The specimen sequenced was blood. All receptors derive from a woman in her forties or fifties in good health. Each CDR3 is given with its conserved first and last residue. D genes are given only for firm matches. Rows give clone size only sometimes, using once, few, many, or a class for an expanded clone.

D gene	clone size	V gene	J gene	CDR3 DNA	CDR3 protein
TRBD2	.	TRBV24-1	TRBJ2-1	TGTGCCACCAGTTATAGCGGGAGTAGGAGTGAGCAGTTCTTC	CATSYSGSRSEQFF
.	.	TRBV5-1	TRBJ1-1	TGCGCCAGCAGCTCAGGGCCTCTCTGGAGCACTGAAGCTTTCTTT	CASSSGPLWSTEAFF
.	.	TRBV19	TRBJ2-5	TGTGCCAGTAGTATAGGGGGTTCCCAAGAGACCCAGTACTTC	CASSIGGSQETQYF
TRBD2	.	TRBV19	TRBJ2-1	TGTGCCAGTACCAAGAGCGCCCGGGGGGACTACAATGAGCAGTTCTTC	CASTKSARGDYNEQFF
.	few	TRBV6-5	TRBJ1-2	TGTGCCAGCAGGGGGGCAGTTGAGATAAATGGCTACACCTTC	CASRGAVEINGYTF
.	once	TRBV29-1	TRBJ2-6	TGCAGCGTATTCGGACACAAAAAACGCTCTGGGGCCAACGTCCTGACTTTC	CSVFGHKKRSGANVLTF
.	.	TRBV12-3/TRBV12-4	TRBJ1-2	TGTGCCAGCAGTTCCTCGGCGGTCCACGGCTACACCTTC	CASSSSAVHGYTF
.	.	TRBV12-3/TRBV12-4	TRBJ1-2	TGTGCCAGCACCCGATTCAGGGGTTATGGCTACACCTTC	CASTRFRGYGYTF
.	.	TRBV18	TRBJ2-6	TGTGCCAGCTCACTCCCGAGCTCTGGGGCCAACGTCCTGACTTTC	CASSLPSSGANVLTF
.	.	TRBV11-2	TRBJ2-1	TGTGCCAGCGGACTCCGGAGGGCCCGGTACAATGAGCAGTTCTTC	CASGLRRARYNEQFF
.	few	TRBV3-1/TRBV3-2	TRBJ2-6	TGTGCCAGCAGCCAAACACCGGCCGGGGCCAACGTCCTGACTTTC	CASSQTPAGANVLTF
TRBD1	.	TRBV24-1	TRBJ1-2	TGTGCCACCAGTTATTACAAAGAGGGGGCTCGGGGCTACACCTTC	CATSYYKEGARGYTF
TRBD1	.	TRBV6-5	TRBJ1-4	TGTGCCAGCAGCTTTCAGGGGGCAACTAATGAAAAACTGTTTTTT	CASSFQGATNEKLFF
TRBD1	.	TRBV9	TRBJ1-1	TGTGCCAGCAGCGTAGGAAACAGGGGCCTTTTGGCCACTGAAGCTTTCTTT	CASSVGNRGLLATEAFF
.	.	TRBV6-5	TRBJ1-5	TGTGCCAGCAGCCCGTCGGGGTATAGCAATCAGCCCCAGCATTTT	CASSPSGYSNQPQHF
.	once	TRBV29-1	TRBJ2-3	TGCAGCCTGGGAGGCGGGACCCCCCCAGATACGCAGTATTTT	CSLGGGTPPDTQYF
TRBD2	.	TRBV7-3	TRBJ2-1	TGTGCCAGCAGCTTAATGGGGGAGGGCTACAATGAGCAGTTCTTC	CASSLMGEGYNEQFF
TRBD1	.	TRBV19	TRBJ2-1	TGTGCCAGTAGTCAAAGGGGGCTCGGGGATGAGCAGTTCTTC	CASSQRGLGDEQFF
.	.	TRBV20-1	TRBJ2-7	TGCAGTGCTAGTCAGGAGATCTACGAGCAGTACTTC	CSASQEIYEQYF
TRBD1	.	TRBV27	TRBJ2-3	TGTGCCAGCAGTTTATCGATCACAGGGGGCACAGATACGCAGTATTTT	CASSLSITGGTDTQYF
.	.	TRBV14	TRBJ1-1	TGTGCCAGCAGCCCTCTGGTAGGTCCCTGGGGCGCTGAAGCTTTCTTT	CASSPLVGPWGAEAFF